This T cell receptor (beta chain) was obtained from a study of blood T cells in healthy people across ages. The CDR3 has 14 amino acids. The germline V gene encodes CDR1 SEHNR and CDR2 FQNEAQ (reference sequence). V was cut by 1 base and J by 4 bases, with 11 bases left in between. Then a second PCR, running roughly 7 to 11 cycles, was carried out with a sample-barcoded 5' primer and a J-beta primer mix. TCRdb re-called the 5' RACE reads with MiXCR, one entry per CDR3 protein. The table shows about 1.5 million distinct CDR3 sequences, with approximately 39% occurring only once. The source is a young woman in good health. The chain uses TRBV7-9 and TRBJ2-7; D might be TRBD1 (5 bases). Sequencing was performed on blood. The CDR3 coding sequence is TGTGCCAGCAGCTTAGTATCGGACATGTACGAGCAGTACTTC. This gives the protein CASSLVSDMYEQYF.